This T cell receptor beta chain was profiled in a study of patients and donors after allogeneic stem cell transplantation. This clonotype was observed a handful of times. Deletions cut 7 bases from V and 3 bases from J, with 15 bases between. Germline loops: CDR1 SQVTM, CDR2 ANQGSEA. The CDR3 is 13 residues long. Each CDR3 protein is one row after TCRdb ran MiXCR on the RT-PCR reads. This table holds hundreds of thousands of distinct CDR3 sequences, 16% found once. Material for sequencing was blood, either unsorted or a sorted T cell fraction (not recorded which). The TCR originated in a human donor who was either an allogeneic HSCT recipient or a stem cell or donor lymphocyte infusion donor (not recorded which). It is not recorded whose cells these are; they may come from a transplant donor. The chain links TRBV29-1 to TRBJ2-5; D might be TRBD2 (5 bases). The chain's CDR3 is CSGAGRGKETQYF. The DNA of the CDR3 is TGCAGCGGCGCGGGCCGGGGTAAAGAGACCCAGTACTTC.